This paragraph covers one T cell receptor (beta chain) sequence. Antigen unknown. This entry comes from a study of T-cell memory formation after mild COVID-19. The CDR3 extends over 14 amino acids. V was clipped by 3 bases and J by 8 bases, with 13 bases between them. CDR1 is SGHTA and CDR2 is FQGNSA in the germline V gene. General study findings and limits: Researchers could not confirm that second-wave clones peaking on day 37 targeted SARS-CoV-2.

TCRdb used MiXCR to reprocess the 5' RACE reads, holding one entry per CDR3 protein. The table has more than 300,000 distinct CDR3 sequences, more than 20% seen once. Sequencing used PBMCs or a T cell subset sorted from them (not recorded which). The V and J genes are TRBV7-2 and TRBJ2-2; maybe TRBD1 (5 bases). The receptor was derived from a young man who had mild COVID-19 (a few samples of this study predate the infection). Cell type and time point are not known. DNA for the CDR3: TGTGCCAGCAGCTTCGGCAGGGTCTTAGGGGAGCTGTTTTTT. Translating gives CASSFGRVLGELFF. The entire variable domain, with the rest obtained from reference TRBV7-2 and TRBJ2-2, is as follows: GAGVSQSPSNKVTEKGKDVELRCDPISGHTALYWYRQSLGQGLEFLIYFQGNSAPDKSGLPSDRFSAERTGGSVSTLTIQRTQQEDSAVYLCASSFGRVLGELFFGEGSRLTVL.